The 9 T cell receptor beta chains given below trace back to one sample, sequenced in a study of blood T cell repertoires in COVID-19. Data came from immunoSEQ multiplex PCR; TCRdb stores just in-frame clones and leaves some out. The sample consists of under 250,000 clones, approximately 83% of them appearing once. Sequenced: peripheral blood. The receptors here all came from a man older than 75 with acute or convalescent COVID-19.

This sequence joins TRBV28 and TRBJ2-6; 7 bases are shared with TRBD1. Germline V gene sequence: CDR1 MDHEN, CDR2 SYDVKM. The V and J ends lost 3 bases and 0 bases, in that order; junction bases with no gene match: 14. This CDR3 comprises 20 residues. CDR3 amino acids: CASSFVGRGRIDSGANVLTF. The CDR3 nucleotides are TGTGCCAGCAGTTTCGTAGGTAGGGGGCGTATCGACTCTGGGGCCAACGTCCTGACTTTC. Looking up the rest from reference TRBV28 and TRBJ2-6 gives the full variable domain: DVKVTQSSRYLVKRTGEKVFLECVQDMDHENMFWYRQDPGLGLRLIYFSYDVKMKEKGDIPEGYSVSREKKERFSLILESASTNQTSMYLCASSFVGRGRIDSGANVLTFGAGSRLTVL.

J is TRBJ1-6 and V is TRBV6-1, with 7 positions matching TRBD1. Losses at the gene ends were 3 bases for V and 0 bases for J; bases not matched to a gene: 11. The CDR3 runs 19 residues. Germline V gene lookup returns CDR1 MNHNS and CDR2 SASEGT. The CDR3 sequence: CASSDYITGASSYNSPLHF. DNA for the CDR3: TGTGCCAGCAGTGACTACATCACAGGGGCGAGCTCCTATAATTCACCCCTCCACTTT.

As regards this clone: At one end the junction does not follow the germline gene, possibly because of a read error. CDR3 sequence: CATSDSKVRVF. As DNA, the CDR3 is TGTGCCACCAGTGATTCCAAGGTCCGGGTCTTC. V is TRBV24-1 and J is TRBJ1-2, with no clear D. CDR1 is KGHDR, CDR2 SFDVKD, per germline. This CDR3 has 11 amino acids.

The chain combines TRBV24-1 with TRBJ2-3, with TRBD2 as a possible D gene (7 bases). Trimming left V 3 bases short and J 1 base short, with 10 bases between. This CDR3 contains 15 residues. The germline V gene has CDR1 KGHDR and CDR2 SFDVKD. The CDR3 DNA sequence: TGTGCCACCAGTGATGGGGGGGCTGGCACAGATACGCAGTATTTT. This sequence encodes CATSDGGAGTDTQYF.

This chain joins TRBV24-1 and TRBJ2-3; D may be TRBD1 (6 bases). The CDR3 contains 18 residues. V shed 4 bases and J shed 2 bases, with 21 bases lying between them. The germline gives CDR1 KGHDR, CDR2 SFDVKD. CDR3 in amino acids: CATSENRGFGTYTDTQYF. The CDR3 region has the DNA TGTGCCACCAGTGAAAATAGGGGGTTCGGGACCTACACAGATACGCAGTATTTT.

This chain connects TRBV6-5 to TRBJ1-6; 7 nucleotides match TRBD1. The V gene end was trimmed by 7 bases and the J gene end by 3 bases; junction bases not matched to a gene: 6. The length of the CDR3 is 15 residues. CDR1 is MNHEY, CDR2 SVGAGI, per germline. The CDR3 region is CASTGRGLYNSPLHF. The CDR3 DNA is TGTGCCAGCACCGGGAGGGGGCTCTATAATTCACCCCTCCACTTT.

The CDR3 DNA sequence: TGTGCCACCAGCAGAGCGGGTCGGCCCTACGAGCAGTACTTC. It codes for CATSRAGRPYEQYF. V usage is TRBV15 and J usage is TRBJ2-7; D gene ambiguous. Germline V gene lookup returns CDR1 LNHNV and CDR2 YYDKDF (reference sequence). Trimming removed 1 base from V and 2 bases from J, with 9 bases in between. CDR3 length: 14 residues.

This chain connects TRBV27 to TRBJ2-7; the match to TRBD1 covers 9 bases. The V and J ends lost 2 bases and 2 bases, in that order; junction bases with no gene match: 4. The CDR3 has 15 amino acids. CDR1 is MNHEY and CDR2 is SMNVEV in the germline V gene (reference sequence). The CDR3 DNA is TGTGCCAGCAGTTTAGGGACAGGGCTGACCTACGAGCAGTACTTC. Encoded protein: CASSLGTGLTYEQYF.

This clone was observed a few times. This chain connects TRBV9 to TRBJ2-2, with 8 positions matching TRBD2. V was clipped by 4 bases and J by 4 bases; unmatched bases: 6. In germline, CDR1 is SGDLS, CDR2 YYNGEE. CDR3 length: 15 residues. The CDR3 nucleotides are TGTGCCAGCAGCCCTCCCGGGACTAGCACCGGGGAGCTGTTTTTT. Its protein product is CASSPPGTSTGELFF.